This T cell receptor beta chain is from a study of blood T cell repertoires in COVID-19. The wider study: The United States, Italy and Spain were the sources of the acute and convalescent COVID-19 samples. Sample material is recorded as cDNA or gDNA derived from T cells, B-cell-depleted T cells, or PBMCs.

Sequencing used immunoSEQ multiplex PCR; TCRdb keeps in-frame clones, though not all of them. The data contain around 270,000 clones, about four fifths of them singletons. This CDR3 region has 14 residues. V gave up 6 bases and J gave up 5 bases; unmatched junction bases: 5. Germline CDR1 is MNHNS and CDR2 is SASEGT. The receptor was derived from an older person with COVID-19, enrolled during active disease. Sequences were obtained from peripheral blood. This sequence joins TRBV6-1 and TRBJ1-4, with 8 bases fitting TRBD1. The CDR3 region is CASRGQAPNEKLFF. CDR3 nucleotide sequence: TGTGCCAGCAGGGGACAGGCCCCCAATGAAAAACTGTTTTTT.